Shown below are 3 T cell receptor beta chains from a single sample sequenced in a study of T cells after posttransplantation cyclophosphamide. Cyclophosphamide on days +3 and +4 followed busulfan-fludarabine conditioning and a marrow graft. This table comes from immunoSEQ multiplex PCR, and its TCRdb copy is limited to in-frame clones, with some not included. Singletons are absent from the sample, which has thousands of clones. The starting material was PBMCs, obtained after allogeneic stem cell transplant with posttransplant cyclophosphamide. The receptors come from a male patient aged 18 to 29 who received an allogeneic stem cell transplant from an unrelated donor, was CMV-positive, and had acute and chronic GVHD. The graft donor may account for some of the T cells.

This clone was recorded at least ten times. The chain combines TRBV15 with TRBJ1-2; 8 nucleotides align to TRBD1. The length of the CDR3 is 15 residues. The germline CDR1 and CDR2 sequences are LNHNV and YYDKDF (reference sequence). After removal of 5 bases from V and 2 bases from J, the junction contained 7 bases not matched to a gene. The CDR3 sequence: CATSVGGQDNYGYTF. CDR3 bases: TGTGCCACCAGCGTGGGGGGACAGGACAACTATGGCTACACCTTC.

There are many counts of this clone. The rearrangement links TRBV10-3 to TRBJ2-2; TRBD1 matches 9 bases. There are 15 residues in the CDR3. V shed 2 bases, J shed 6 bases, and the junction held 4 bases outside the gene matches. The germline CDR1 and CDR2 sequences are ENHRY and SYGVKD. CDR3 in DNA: TGTGCCATCAGTGAGCTCACAGGGGGCCCCGGGGAGCTGTTTTTT. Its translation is CAISELTGGPGELFF.

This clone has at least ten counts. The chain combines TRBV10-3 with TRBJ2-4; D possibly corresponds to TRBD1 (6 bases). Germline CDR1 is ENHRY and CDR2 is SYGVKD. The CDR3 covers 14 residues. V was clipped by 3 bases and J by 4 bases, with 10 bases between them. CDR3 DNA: TGTGCCATCAGTGATGGCAGGGGAAAAAACATTCAGTACTTC. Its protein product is CAISDGRGKNIQYF.